This T cell receptor beta chain appears in the sequencing data of a study of blood T cells in healthy people across ages. This clonotype was detected only a few times. This CDR3 has 16 amino acids. Germline CDR1 is DFQATT and CDR2 is SNEGSKA (reference sequence). Trimming stripped 2 bases from V and 6 bases from J, with 21 bases between. Sample-barcoded 5' priming and a J-beta primer mix drove a second PCR of about 6 to 12 cycles. TCRdb redid the calling of the 5' RACE reads with MiXCR, one entry per CDR3 protein. The sample holds about 1,600,000 distinct CDR3 sequences, 42% seen once. The sequenced sample was blood. The source is a woman under 30 in good health. The chain couples TRBV20-1 to TRBJ2-3; D gene uncertain. This CDR3 is CSARSLASARTDTQYF. DNA of the CDR3: TGCAGTGCTAGATCTTTAGCCAGCGCCCGAACCGATACGCAGTATTTT.